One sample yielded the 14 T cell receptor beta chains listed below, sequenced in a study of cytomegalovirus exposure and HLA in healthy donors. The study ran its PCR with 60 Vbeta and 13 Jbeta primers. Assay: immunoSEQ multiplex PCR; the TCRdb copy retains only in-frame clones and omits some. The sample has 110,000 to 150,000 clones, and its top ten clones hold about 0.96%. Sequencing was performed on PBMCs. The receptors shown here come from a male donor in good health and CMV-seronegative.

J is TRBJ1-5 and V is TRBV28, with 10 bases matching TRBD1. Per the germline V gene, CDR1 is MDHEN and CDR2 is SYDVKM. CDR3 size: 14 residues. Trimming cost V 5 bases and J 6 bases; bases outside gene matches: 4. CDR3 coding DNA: TGTGCCAGCAGTATGACAGGGGGCGGTCAGCCCCAGCATTTT. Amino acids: CASSMTGGGQPQHF.

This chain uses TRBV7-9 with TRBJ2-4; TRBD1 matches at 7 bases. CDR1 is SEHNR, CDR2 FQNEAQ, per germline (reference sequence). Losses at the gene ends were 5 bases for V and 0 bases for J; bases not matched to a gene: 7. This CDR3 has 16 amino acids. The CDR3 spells CASSVTGELAKNIQYF. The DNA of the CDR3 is TGTGCCAGCAGCGTTACAGGGGAATTAGCCAAAAACATTCAGTACTTC.

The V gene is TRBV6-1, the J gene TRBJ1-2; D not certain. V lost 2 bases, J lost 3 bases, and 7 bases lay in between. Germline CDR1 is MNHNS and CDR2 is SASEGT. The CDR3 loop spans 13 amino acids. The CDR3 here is CASSETVYYGYTF. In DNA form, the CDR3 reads TGTGCCAGCAGTGAAACAGTTTACTATGGCTACACCTTC.

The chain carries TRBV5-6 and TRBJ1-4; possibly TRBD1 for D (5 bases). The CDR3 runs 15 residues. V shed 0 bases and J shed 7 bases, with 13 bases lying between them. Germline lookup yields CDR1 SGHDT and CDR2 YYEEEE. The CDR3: CASSLEQGRTEKLFF. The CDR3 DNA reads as TGTGCCAGCAGCTTGGAGCAGGGTAGGACTGAAAAACTGTTTTTT.

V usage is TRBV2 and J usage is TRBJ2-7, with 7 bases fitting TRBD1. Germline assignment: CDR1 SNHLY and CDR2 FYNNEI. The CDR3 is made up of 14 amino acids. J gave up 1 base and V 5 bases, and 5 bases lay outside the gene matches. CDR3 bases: TGTGCCAGCAGTCCGACAGGGTTTTCCTACGAGCAGTACTTC. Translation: CASSPTGFSYEQYF.

In nucleotides, the CDR3 is TGTGCCAGCAGCTTACAAGGGGCGAGGGGCTACACCTTC. Translation gives CASSLQGARGYTF. The chain carries TRBV7-8 and TRBJ1-2; maybe TRBD1 (5 bases). CDR1 and CDR2 from the germline V gene are SGHVS and FQNEAQ. V lost 2 bases and J 8 bases, leaving 12 bases between the germline ends. The CDR3 contains 13 residues.

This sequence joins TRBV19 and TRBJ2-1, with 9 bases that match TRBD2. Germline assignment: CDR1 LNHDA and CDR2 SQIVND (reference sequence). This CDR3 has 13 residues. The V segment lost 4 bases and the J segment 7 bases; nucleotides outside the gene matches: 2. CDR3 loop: CASSTSGKNEQFF. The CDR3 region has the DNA TGTGCCAGTAGTACTAGCGGGAAGAATGAGCAGTTCTTC.

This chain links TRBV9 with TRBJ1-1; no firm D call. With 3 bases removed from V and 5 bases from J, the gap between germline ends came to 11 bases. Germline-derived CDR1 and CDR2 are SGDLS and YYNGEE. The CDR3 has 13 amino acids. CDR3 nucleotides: TGTGCCAGCAGCGACGGAGGGAGAACTGAAGCTTTCTTT. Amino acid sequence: CASSDGGRTEAFF.

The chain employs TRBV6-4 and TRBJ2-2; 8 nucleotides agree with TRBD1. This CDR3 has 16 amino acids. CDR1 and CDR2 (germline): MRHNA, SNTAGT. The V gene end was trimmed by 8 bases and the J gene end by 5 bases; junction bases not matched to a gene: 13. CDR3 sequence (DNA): TGTGCCAGCCTCAACCGGACAGGGTATTATACCGGGGAGCTGTTTTTT. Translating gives CASLNRTGYYTGELFF.

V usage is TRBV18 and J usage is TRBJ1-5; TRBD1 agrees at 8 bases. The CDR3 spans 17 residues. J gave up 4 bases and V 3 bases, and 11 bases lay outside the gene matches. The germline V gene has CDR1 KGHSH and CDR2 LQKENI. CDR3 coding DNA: TGTGCCAGCTCACCGGGGGCAGGGGGCTTGGGGAATCAGCCCCAGCATTTT. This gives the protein CASSPGAGGLGNQPQHF.

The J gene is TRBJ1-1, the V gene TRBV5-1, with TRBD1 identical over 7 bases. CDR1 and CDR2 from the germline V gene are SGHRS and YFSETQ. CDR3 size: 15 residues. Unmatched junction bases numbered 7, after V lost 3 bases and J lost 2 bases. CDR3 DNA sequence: TGCGCCAGCAGCTCACAGGGGTGGGGAAACACTGAAGCTTTCTTT. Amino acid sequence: CASSSQGWGNTEAFF. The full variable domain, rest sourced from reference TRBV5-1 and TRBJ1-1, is KAGVTQTPRYLIKTRGQQVTLSCSPISGHRSVSWYQQTPGQGLQFLFEYFSETQRNKGNFPGRFSGRQFSNSRSEMNVSTLELGDSALYLCASSSQGWGNTEAFFGQGTRLTVV.

This CDR3 is CASSVSQGRSPLHF. The CDR3 DNA reads TGTGCCAGCAGCGTCTCACAGGGCCGATCACCCCTCCACTTT. This chain uses TRBV9 with TRBJ1-6, with D perhaps matching TRBD1 (6 bases). Germline V gene data show CDR1 as SGDLS and CDR2 as YYNGEE. V shed 2 bases and J shed 10 bases, with 13 bases lying between them. The CDR3 has 14 residues.

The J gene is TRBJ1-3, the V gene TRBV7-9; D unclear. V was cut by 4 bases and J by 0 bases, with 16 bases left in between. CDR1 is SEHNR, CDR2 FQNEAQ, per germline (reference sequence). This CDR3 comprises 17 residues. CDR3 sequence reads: CASSWEERLSSGNTIYF. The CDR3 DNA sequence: TGTGCCAGCAGCTGGGAGGAACGATTAAGCTCTGGAAACACCATATATTTT.

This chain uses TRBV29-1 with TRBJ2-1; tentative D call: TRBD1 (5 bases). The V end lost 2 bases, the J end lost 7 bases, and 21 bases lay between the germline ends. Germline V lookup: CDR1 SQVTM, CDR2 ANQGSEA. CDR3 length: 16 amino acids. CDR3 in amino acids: CSVERLGSRQINEQFF. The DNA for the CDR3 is TGCAGCGTTGAAAGGTTAGGGTCCAGACAGATAAATGAGCAGTTCTTC.